Each of the 16 T cell receptor beta chains below was sequenced from the same sample in a study of cytomegalovirus exposure and HLA in healthy donors. PCR amplification relied on 60 Vbeta primers (plus 13 Jbeta primers). TCRdb's copy holds only in-frame clones and misses some; the assay was immunoSEQ multiplex PCR. The sample contains around 140,000 clones, around 80% of which appear only once. The sample consisted of PBMCs. The receptors shown here come from a man aged 35-49 years in good health and CMV-seropositive.

The genes are TRBV7-9 and TRBJ2-1, with 11 bases lining up with TRBD2. Germline V gene sequence: CDR1 SEHNR, CDR2 FQNEAQ (reference sequence). The CDR3 has 16 residues. Unmatched junction bases numbered 4, after V lost 3 bases and J lost 3 bases. The CDR3 reads CASSFLTSGNYNEQFF. The CDR3 nucleotides are TGTGCCAGCAGCTTCCTGACTAGCGGGAACTACAATGAGCAGTTCTTC.

This clone was seen only once. The chain carries TRBV9 and TRBJ2-1; TRBD2 agrees at 9 bases. CDR3 length equals 14 residues. Germline lookup yields CDR1 SGDLS and CDR2 YYNGEE. V lost 4 bases and J lost 9; bases outside the gene matches: 8. CDR3 sequence (DNA): TGTGCCAGCAGCCTACTGCGGGAGGGGGCTGAGCAGTTCTTC. This translates into CASSLLREGAEQFF.

The chain links TRBV6-1 to TRBJ2-2; TRBD2 is a possible D gene (6 bases). The V gene's germline CDR1 is MNHNS and CDR2 SASEGT. The CDR3 totals 14 residues. Trimming took off 8 bases at V and 1 base at J, with 11 bases between the two ends. CDR3 sequence reads: CASVAELNTGELFF. For the CDR3, the DNA is TGTGCCAGCGTAGCGGAGCTGAACACCGGGGAGCTGTTTTTT.

The CDR3 sequence: CASRRQGASQPQHF. Here the CDR3 DNA reads TGTGCCAGCAGGCGACAGGGGGCGAGTCAGCCCCAGCATTTT. The rearrangement joins TRBV2 to TRBJ1-5; TRBD1 aligns across 10 bases. CDR1 and CDR2 (germline): SNHLY, FYNNEI. The CDR3 runs 14 residues. V lost 6 bases to trimming and J lost 6 bases; unmatched junction nucleotides: 5.

The J gene is TRBJ2-3, the V gene TRBV27; D may be TRBD2 (5 bases). CDR1 and CDR2 from the germline V gene are MNHEY and SMNVEV (reference sequence). CDR3 length: 17 amino acids. V was trimmed by 3 bases and J by 0 bases, leaving 16 bases between them. CDR3: CASSFVGLASSTDTQYF. CDR3 in DNA: TGTGCCAGCAGTTTTGTAGGACTGGCTTCTAGCACAGATACGCAGTATTTT.

This clone was counted between two and nine times. The V call is TRBV7-6, the J call TRBJ2-7; 16 bases align to TRBD2. The CDR3 has 20 residues. V lost 4 bases, J lost 0 bases, and 12 bases stayed unmatched. Germline CDR1 reads SGHVS; CDR2 reads FNYEAQ. The CDR3 region is CASSSPRGGLAGGSSYEQYF. DNA of the CDR3: TGTGCCAGCAGCTCCCCAAGGGGGGGACTAGCGGGAGGGAGCTCCTACGAGCAGTACTTC.

V is TRBV9 and J is TRBJ1-1, with D possibly TRBD1 on 6 matching bases. Trimming stripped 2 bases from V and 4 bases from J, with 15 bases between. This CDR3 is 15 amino acids long. Germline V CDR1 and CDR2: SGDLS, YYNGEE. The CDR3 reads CASSVTAGVTTEAFF. In nucleotides, the CDR3 is TGTGCCAGCAGCGTCACGGCAGGGGTAACCACTGAAGCTTTCTTT. Full variable domain (missing parts from reference TRBV9 and TRBJ1-1): DSGVTQTPKHLITATGQRVTLRCSPRSGDLSVYWYQQSLDQGLQFLIQYYNGEERAKGNILERFSAQQFPDLHSELNLSSLELGDSALYFCASSVTAGVTTEAFFGQGTRLTVV.

This clone was seen more than once but under ten times. This chain connects TRBV28 to TRBJ2-5; 11 bases are shared with TRBD1. In germline, CDR1 is MDHEN, CDR2 SYDVKM. The length of the CDR3 is 16 residues. The V segment lost 4 bases and the J segment 2 bases; nucleotides outside the gene matches: 6. The CDR3 sequence is CASSSPGTGGQETQYF. CDR3 DNA sequence: TGTGCCAGCAGTTCCCCCGGGACAGGGGGTCAAGAGACCCAGTACTTC.

This chain uses TRBV6-5 with TRBJ2-2; TRBD1 is a possible D gene (6 bases). The CDR3 extends over 15 amino acids. Germline lookup yields CDR1 MNHEY and CDR2 SVGAGI. Trimming stripped 1 base from V and 1 base from J, with 7 bases between. In DNA, the CDR3 is TGTGCCAGCAGTTACTGGGGACAGAACACCGGGGAGCTGTTTTTT. The encoded protein is CASSYWGQNTGELFF.

The chain uses TRBV6-1 and TRBJ2-7, with 9 positions matching TRBD1. In germline, CDR1 is MNHNS, CDR2 SASEGT. After removal of 6 bases from V and 2 bases from J, the junction contained 5 bases not matched to a gene. The CDR3 runs to 14 residues. CDR3 in DNA: TGTGCCAGCAGCGTCCGGGACAGGGCCTACGAGCAGTACTTC. It codes for CASSVRDRAYEQYF.

This chain joins TRBV7-3 and TRBJ2-1; D gene unclear. V lost 1 base and J lost 9, with 19 bases in between. Germline CDR1 reads SGHTA; CDR2 reads FQGTGA. The CDR3 has 16 amino acids. This CDR3 is CASSLIGGGMSVEQFF. The CDR3, as DNA: TGTGCCAGCAGCTTAATAGGCGGCGGAATGAGCGTTGAGCAGTTCTTC.

This clone was recorded a few times. The V and J genes are TRBV29-1 and TRBJ2-7, with 11 bases lining up with TRBD2. Germline loops: CDR1 SQVTM, CDR2 ANQGSEA. This CDR3 has 13 residues. J gave up 3 bases and V 6 bases, and 4 bases lay outside the gene matches. CDR3 in amino acids: CSVLTSGNYEQYF. As DNA, the CDR3 is TGCAGCGTCCTGACTAGCGGGAACTACGAGCAGTACTTC.

The chain has TRBV27 and TRBJ1-1; D possibly corresponds to TRBD1 (6 bases). Germline CDR1 MNHEY, CDR2 SMNVEV (reference sequence). The CDR3 runs 13 residues. Trimming cost V 4 bases and J 7 bases, with 13 bases left between them. CDR3 loop: CASSWVQGLEAFF. As DNA, the CDR3 is TGTGCCAGCAGTTGGGTACAGGGTCTTGAAGCTTTCTTT.

The gene calls are TRBV10-3 and TRBJ2-5; tentatively, D is TRBD1 (6 bases). Germline CDR1 and CDR2: ENHRY and SYGVKD. V dropped 3 bases and J dropped 5 bases, with 13 bases sitting between them. There are 14 residues in the CDR3. The DNA of the CDR3 is TGTGCCATCAGTGATACACAGGGTCCGGAGACCCAGTACTTC. Its protein is CAISDTQGPETQYF.

This chain connects TRBV4-1 to TRBJ1-1, with D unclear. Trimming left V 1 base short and J 12 bases short, with 15 bases between. CDR3 size: 13 residues. The germline V gene has CDR1 MGHRA and CDR2 YSYEKL. The CDR3 reads CASSQVITSGTFF. The DNA for the CDR3 is TGCGCCAGCAGCCAAGTAATTACGTCGGGGACTTTCTTT.

A single count supports this clone. The CDR3 nucleotides are TGTGCCAGCACCACCTTGGGGGGAGAGACCCAGTACTTC. It encodes CASTTLGGETQYF. The chain is built from TRBV7-2 and TRBJ2-5, with TRBD2 as a possible D gene (6 bases). The V and J ends lost 7 bases and 4 bases respectively, with 13 bases between them. The CDR3 runs 13 residues. In germline, CDR1 is SGHTA, CDR2 FQGNSA.